The 31 T cell receptor beta chains given below trace back to one sample, sequenced in a study of CD8+ T cells in alopecia areata. Treatment: oral pan-JAK inhibitor, 5-10 mg twice daily. Reverse transcribed after extraction, RNA yielded cDNA as the sequencing template. Here immunoSEQ multiplex PCR was the method, and the copy in TCRdb shows in-frame clones only, minus some. The table records more than 200,000 clones, approximately 40% of them present only once. The specimen was CD4+ T cells sorted from blood, collected at roughly week 38, from a patient treated with tofacitinib. Receptor source: a human donor with alopecia areata.

This sequence joins TRBV19 and TRBJ2-6, with 10 bases identical to TRBD1. The length of the CDR3 is 15 residues. Germline CDR1 is LNHDA and CDR2 is SQIVND (reference sequence). The trim removed 7 bases at V and 2 bases at J, leaving 2 bases unmatched. The CDR3 region is CASMGTGAGANVLTF. CDR3 DNA sequence: TGTGCCAGTATGGGGACAGGGGCTGGGGCCAACGTCCTGACTTTC.

The count of this clone is one. The chain joins TRBV4-1 to TRBJ2-7; TRBD2 aligns across 14 bases. CDR3 length equals 16 residues. V gave up 4 bases and J gave up 5 bases; unmatched junction bases: 7. Germline V gene lookup returns CDR1 MGHRA and CDR2 YSYEKL. CDR3 nucleotides: TGCGCCAGCAGCCTCTCTGGACTAGCGGGAGGCAACGAGCAGTACTTC. As protein: CASSLSGLAGGNEQYF.

This chain connects TRBV7-2 to TRBJ2-7; D not resolved. V gave up 1 base and J gave up 3 bases, with 7 bases separating them. Germline CDR1 SGHTA, CDR2 FQGNSA. The CDR3 extends over 13 amino acids. This chain's CDR3 is CASSLGTFYEQYF. In nucleotides, the CDR3 is TGTGCCAGCAGCTTAGGGACGTTCTACGAGCAGTACTTC.

The rearrangement links TRBV5-1 to TRBJ2-1, with a possible D match to TRBD2 (5 bases). The CDR3 consists of 18 residues. Trimming pared 4 bases from V and 0 bases from J, leaving 20 bases between. Germline V gives CDR1 SGHRS, CDR2 YFSETQ. The CDR3 bases are TGCGCCAGCAGCCCCTTCCCAGAGGACTTAAGCTCCTACAATGAGCAGTTCTTC. It encodes CASSPFPEDLSSYNEQFF.

This clone was detected once. The CDR3 reads CASSGGTGGSFQPQHF. In nucleotides, the CDR3 is TGTGCCAGCAGTGGGGGGACAGGGGGTTCGTTTCAGCCCCAGCATTTT. The chain couples TRBV2 to TRBJ1-5; 11 nucleotides line up with TRBD1. V was clipped by 4 bases and J by 6 bases; unmatched bases: 8. CDR3 length: 16 residues. CDR1 and CDR2 from the germline V gene are SNHLY and FYNNEI.

This rearrangement joins TRBV7-2 to TRBJ2-4; D call uncertain. CDR1 SGHTA and CDR2 FQGNSA come from the germline V gene. The CDR3 extends over 17 amino acids. The V end lost 1 base, the J end lost 0 bases, and 13 bases lay between the germline ends. This chain's CDR3 is CASSLGDKSLAKNIQYF. The CDR3 DNA is TGTGCCAGCAGCTTAGGAGACAAATCACTAGCCAAAAACATTCAGTACTTC.

This chain connects TRBV4-1 to TRBJ1-1; TRBD1 aligns across 10 bases. Per the germline V gene, CDR1 is MGHRA and CDR2 is YSYEKL. V lost 3 bases, J lost 1 base, and 5 bases stayed unmatched. This CDR3 has 16 residues. The CDR3 nucleotides read TGCGCCAGCAGCCAGGACAGGGGGGGACCGAACACTGAAGCTTTCTTT. It is translated as CASSQDRGGPNTEAFF.

This clone was recorded a few times. The chain is built from TRBV4-3 and TRBJ1-5; D is ambiguous. The CDR3 has 15 residues. Germline loops: CDR1 LGHNA, CDR2 YSLEER. The V end was cut by 0 bases, the J end by 11 bases, with 17 bases between. The CDR3 loop reads CASSQDTPQKEAQHF. The CDR3 DNA reads TGCGCCAGCAGCCAAGACACCCCCCAAAAAGAGGCCCAGCATTTT.

V gene TRBV2 combines with J gene TRBJ2-7; TRBD2 is a possible D gene (6 bases). The CDR3 has 15 residues. Germline values: CDR1 SNHLY, CDR2 FYNNEI. The V gene lost 2 bases and the J gene lost 5 bases, with 16 bases spanning the gap. This CDR3 is CASSESGGSFDEQYF. In DNA, the CDR3 is TGTGCCAGCAGTGAATCCGGGGGTTCATTCGACGAGCAGTACTTC.

The chain links TRBV11-1 to TRBJ2-2, with 7 bases matching TRBD2. V trimming: 8 bases; J trimming: 2 bases; junction bases outside the gene matches: 17. Germline V gene sequence: CDR1 SGHAT, CDR2 FQDESV (reference sequence). This CDR3 is built from 18 residues. CDR3 in amino acids: CASCPFLRAGVNTGELFF. CDR3 DNA sequence: TGTGCCAGCTGCCCGTTTCTTCGCGCGGGAGTCAACACCGGGGAGCTGTTTTTT.

This clone was observed a handful of times. This chain uses TRBV2 with TRBJ2-7; no definite D call. The V gene lost 8 bases and the J gene lost 3 bases, with 14 bases spanning the gap. Germline loops: CDR1 SNHLY, CDR2 FYNNEI. The CDR3 has 13 residues. The CDR3 is CASRPSNFYEQYF. The CDR3 nucleotides read TGTGCCAGCCGGCCGAGCAATTTCTACGAGCAGTACTTC.

The chain combines TRBV7-2 with TRBJ1-2, with D uncertain. V dropped 1 base and J dropped 4 bases, with 10 bases sitting between them. The CDR3 totals 14 residues. Germline CDR1 and CDR2: SGHTA and FQGNSA. Written as DNA, the CDR3 is TGTGCCAGCAGCTTAGTCCAGGAATCCTATGGCTACACCTTC. Protein: CASSLVQESYGYTF.

The chain is built from TRBV18 and TRBJ1-1, with TRBD1 matching over 7 bases. The ends lost 5 bases at V and 1 base at J; junction bases unmatched: 1. CDR1 is KGHSH and CDR2 is LQKENI in the germline V gene. CDR3 length: 13 residues. Written as DNA, the CDR3 is TGTGCCAGCTCAGACAGGGAGAACACTGAAGCTTTCTTT. As protein: CASSDRENTEAFF.

The V call is TRBV29-1, the J call TRBJ2-1; 8 nucleotides align to TRBD2. J lost 0 bases, V lost 3 bases, and 4 bases had no gene match. Germline CDR1 SQVTM, CDR2 ANQGSEA. This CDR3 region has 15 residues. CDR3 in DNA: TGCAGCGTTGACAAAGCGGGAGTCTCCTACAATGAGCAGTTCTTC. Its translation is CSVDKAGVSYNEQFF.

This chain joins TRBV18 and TRBJ1-3; 8 positions match TRBD1. Trimming at V came to 3 bases and at J to 3 bases, leaving 1 base not matched to a gene. The germline V gene encodes CDR1 KGHSH and CDR2 LQKENI. The CDR3 length is 14 residues. CDR3 protein: CASSPGTGGNTIYF. The CDR3 nucleotides read TGTGCCAGCTCACCCGGGACAGGTGGAAACACCATATATTTT.

This clone was picked up a small number of times. This chain connects TRBV7-2 to TRBJ2-6; D is undetermined. Trimming removed 0 bases from V and 2 bases from J, with 5 bases in between. The CDR3 has 15 amino acids. The germline V gene has CDR1 SGHTA and CDR2 FQGNSA. Written as DNA, the CDR3 is TGTGCCAGCAGCTTAGCATTTGCTGGGGCCAACGTCCTGACTTTC. Protein: CASSLAFAGANVLTF.

This rearrangement joins TRBV6-1 to TRBJ2-3, with 11 bases lining up with TRBD2. CDR1 and CDR2 from the germline V gene are MNHNS and SASEGT. This CDR3 has 17 residues. V dropped 3 bases and J dropped 2; count of bases not matched to a gene: 7. CDR3 sequence reads: CASSDTRLAGYTDTQYF. The DNA for the CDR3 is TGTGCCAGCAGTGATACCCGACTAGCGGGATACACAGATACGCAGTATTTT.

This chain uses TRBV7-2 with TRBJ1-1, with TRBD1 as a possible D gene (6 bases). Germline V gene sequence: CDR1 SGHTA, CDR2 FQGNSA. Between the trimmed V and J ends, which lost 6 bases and 1 base, there was a span of 12 bases. This CDR3 has 14 amino acids. CDR3 residues: CASRLQGQNTEAFF. CDR3 DNA sequence: TGTGCCAGCAGGCTACAGGGTCAGAACACTGAAGCTTTCTTT.

This clone was counted a few times. This chain uses TRBV2 with TRBJ2-5; D uncertain. The germline gives CDR1 SNHLY, CDR2 FYNNEI. The V and J ends lost 5 bases and 7 bases respectively, with 8 bases between them. CDR3 length: 11 amino acids. The CDR3 protein is CASSRGGTQYF. The CDR3 coding sequence is TGTGCCAGCAGTAGAGGTGGGACCCAGTACTTC.

The chain couples TRBV7-2 to TRBJ1-5; no firm D call. V was pared by 7 bases and J by 7 bases, with 14 bases between. CDR1 is SGHTA and CDR2 is FQGNSA in the germline V gene. The CDR3 spans 13 residues. The DNA of the CDR3 is TGTGCCAGCACCCTACAGACGGGCCAGCCCCAGCATTTT. Translated, it gives CASTLQTGQPQHF.

The rearrangement links TRBV5-1 to TRBJ2-1, with TRBD2 matching over 9 bases. From germline, CDR1 is SGHRS and CDR2 YFSETQ. J was trimmed by 0 bases and V by 2 bases; bases with no gene match: 3. The CDR3 totals 16 residues. The chain's CDR3 is CASSFTSGPSYNEQFF. The CDR3 bases are TGCGCCAGCAGCTTCACTAGCGGGCCCTCCTACAATGAGCAGTTCTTC. Full variable domain (missing parts from reference TRBV5-1 and TRBJ2-1): KAGVTQTPRYLIKTRGQQVTLSCSPISGHRSVSWYQQTPGQGLQFLFEYFSETQRNKGNFPGRFSGRQFSNSRSEMNVSTLELGDSALYLCASSFTSGPSYNEQFFGPGTRLTVL.

This clone was detected only a few times. The chain uses TRBV9 and TRBJ2-3, with no clear D. This CDR3 spans 13 amino acids. Trimming took 4 bases from V and 1 from J, leaving 7 bases between them. Germline loops: CDR1 SGDLS, CDR2 YYNGEE. The CDR3 reads CASSREGTDTQYF. The CDR3, as DNA: TGTGCCAGCAGCAGAGAGGGCACAGATACGCAGTATTTT.

This chain links TRBV7-9 with TRBJ2-4; 7 bases are a match to TRBD2. The CDR3 covers 14 residues. With V trimmed by 4 bases and J by 9 bases, 9 bases remained unmatched. Germline CDR1 and CDR2: SEHNR and FQNEAQ (reference sequence). Here the CDR3 reads CASSYGLVVGIQYF. CDR3 coding DNA: TGTGCCAGCAGCTACGGACTAGTGGTTGGCATTCAGTACTTC.

The chain joins TRBV25-1 to TRBJ2-3; tentatively, D is TRBD1 or TRBD2 (5 bases each). Germline-derived CDR1 and CDR2 are MGHDK and SYGVNS. V lost 5 bases, J lost 7 bases, and 16 bases lay in between. The CDR3 has 14 residues. CDR3 bases: TGTGCCAGCAGTAGACTCTTCGGGGCCCATACGCAGTATTTT. The encoded protein is CASSRLFGAHTQYF.

This clone appeared a few times. The genes are TRBV7-2 and TRBJ2-7; D not certain. The CDR3 spans 14 residues. Germline loops: CDR1 SGHTA, CDR2 FQGNSA. V was pared by 4 bases and J by 7 bases, with 17 bases between. CDR3 protein: CASSSGSYLGEQYF. The CDR3 DNA is TGTGCCAGCAGCTCCGGATCTTACCTGGGGGAGCAGTACTTC.

J is TRBJ1-3 and V is TRBV6-1; 10 nucleotides agree with TRBD1. The CDR3 has 15 amino acids. Germline CDR1 MNHNS, CDR2 SASEGT. Germline trimming cut 6 bases from V and 8 bases from J; bases unmatched to any gene: 10. As DNA, the CDR3 is TGTGCCAGCAGCCCTGGGACAGGGGAGCGGTACACCATATATTTT. Protein: CASSPGTGERYTIYF.

The chain combines TRBV29-1 with TRBJ1-1, with unresolved D. Germline assignment: CDR1 SQVTM and CDR2 ANQGSEA. Trimming took 3 bases from V and 0 from J, leaving 8 bases between them. The CDR3 loop spans 13 amino acids. Here the CDR3 DNA reads TGCAGCGTTGAGAAAGTTATGAACACTGAAGCTTTCTTT. It translates to CSVEKVMNTEAFF.

This chain uses TRBV5-1 with TRBJ1-3, with TRBD1 identical over 8 bases. In germline, CDR1 is SGHRS, CDR2 YFSETQ. J was trimmed by 9 bases and V by 4 bases; bases with no gene match: 12. The CDR3 totals 15 residues. The CDR3 coding sequence is TGCGCCAGCAGCCTGCTTTACGGACAGGGCGCCACCATATATTTT. Residues: CASSLLYGQGATIYF.

The chain joins TRBV9 to TRBJ1-1; 9 positions agree with TRBD1. The CDR3 totals 14 residues. V shed 7 bases, J shed 8 bases, and the junction held 12 bases outside the gene matches. CDR1 is SGDLS and CDR2 is YYNGEE in the germline V gene. Written as DNA, the CDR3 is TGTGCCAGCGGCCCACGGGACAGGGTTTGGGAAGCTTTCTTT. Amino acid sequence: CASGPRDRVWEAFF.

V usage is TRBV9 and J usage is TRBJ2-1; TRBD2 aligns across 8 bases. Germline V gene data show CDR1 as SGDLS and CDR2 as YYNGEE. The CDR3 has 20 amino acids. V was clipped by 0 bases and J by 3 bases; unmatched bases: 17. DNA of the CDR3: TGTGCCAGCAGCGTAGATAATACAACCCCCCTAAGCGGGAGCTACAATGAGCAGTTCTTC. Translating gives CASSVDNTTPLSGSYNEQFF.

The gene calls are TRBV6-6 and TRBJ2-1, with TRBD2 identical over 10 bases. Losses at the gene ends were 2 bases for V and 15 bases for J; bases not matched to a gene: 7. The CDR3 extends over 13 amino acids. The germline gives CDR1 MNHNY, CDR2 SVGAGI (reference sequence). CDR3 in amino acids: CASSYPSGRSRFF. The CDR3 DNA reads TGTGCCAGCAGTTACCCTAGCGGGAGAAGTAGGTTCTTC.